This T cell receptor (beta chain) is drawn from a study of low-dose radiotherapy and immunotherapy resistance in tumors. Background on the study: Intravenous ipilimumab 1 mg/kg every six weeks was given with nivolumab 240 mg every two weeks. The drug cyclophosphamide was given into a vein at 200 mg/m2 every two weeks, one day before radiation and immunotherapy.

First-strand cDNA used TRAV- and TRBV-specific primers, covering alpha and beta chains. TCR amplification used 20 to 25 PCR cycles, a constant-region primer and a V-primer adapter. Isolated mRNA underwent amplification by in vitro transcription. From the reads, TCRdb called clonotypes with MiXCR, one entry per CDR3 protein. The data show tens of thousands of distinct CDR3 sequences, around 17% seen once. Time point noted: before trial treatment. V was clipped by 0 bases and J by 2 bases, with 11 bases between them. CDR3 length: 16 amino acids. Germline loops: CDR1 ENHRY, CDR2 SYGVKD. This clonotype occurred many times.

This TCR was sampled from a male donor with prostate cancer. The chain couples TRBV10-3 to TRBJ2-1; no reliable D call. Sequenced material: PBMCs, taken before treatment. CDR3 in DNA: TGTGCCATCAGTGAGTCAGGCCGCCGAGCCTACAATGAGCAGTTCTTC. Its translation: CAISESGRRAYNEQFF.